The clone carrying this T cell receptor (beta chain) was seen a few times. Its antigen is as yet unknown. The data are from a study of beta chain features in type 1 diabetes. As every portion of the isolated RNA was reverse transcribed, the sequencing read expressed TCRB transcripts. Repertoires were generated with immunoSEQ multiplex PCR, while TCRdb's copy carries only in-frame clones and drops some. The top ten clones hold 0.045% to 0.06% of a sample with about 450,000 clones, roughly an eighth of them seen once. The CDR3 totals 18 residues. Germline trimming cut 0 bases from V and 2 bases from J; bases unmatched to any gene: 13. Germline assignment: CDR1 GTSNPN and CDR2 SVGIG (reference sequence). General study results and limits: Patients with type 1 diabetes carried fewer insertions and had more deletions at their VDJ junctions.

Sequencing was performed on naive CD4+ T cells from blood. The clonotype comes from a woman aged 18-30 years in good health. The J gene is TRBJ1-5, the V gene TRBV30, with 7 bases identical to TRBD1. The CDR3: CAWSVQDRFGLGNQPQHF. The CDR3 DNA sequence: TGTGCCTGGAGTGTCCAGGACAGGTTCGGACTCGGCAATCAGCCCCAGCATTTT.